Here is one T cell receptor beta chain with its context. Its antigen is currently unknown. The record originates from a study of cytomegalovirus exposure and HLA in healthy donors. General study results and limits: It was reported that the classifier diagnosed cytomegalovirus status with high specificity and sensitivity in both the original and validation cohorts.

The PCR employed 60 Vbeta primers together with 13 Jbeta primers. Generated by immunoSEQ multiplex PCR, the TCRdb table keeps only in-frame clones and is missing some. The table records roughly 100,000 clones, over 65% of them present only once. The CDR3 loop spans 14 amino acids. Looked up from germline, CDR1 is LGHNT and CDR2 is FRNRAP. V was clipped by 2 bases and J by 3 bases, with 11 bases between them. The chain joins TRBV12-5 to TRBJ2-7, with D perhaps matching TRBD1 (6 bases). Sequencing was done on a sample of PBMCs. The receptor was derived from a human donor in good health. DNA of the CDR3: TGTGCTAGTGGTTTGAGTGGCAGGGGCTACGAGCAGTACTTC. Its translation is CASGLSGRGYEQYF. The variable domain in full, completed from reference TRBV12-5 and TRBJ2-7, reads DARVTQTPRHKVTEMGQEVTMRCQPILGHNTVFWYRQTMMQGLELLAYFRNRAPLDDSGMPKDRFSAEMPDATLATLKIQPSEPRDSAVYFCASGLSGRGYEQYFGPGTRLTVT.